These 23 T cell receptor beta chains came from one sample sequenced in a study of T cells in Graves' hyperthyroidism and ophthalmopathy. TCR beta CDR3 regions were amplified from RNA. The TCR CDR3 first-round RT-PCR relied on the HTBI primer set. TCRdb ran MiXCR on the multiplex PCR reads and lists one entry per CDR3 protein. The sample records 550,000 to 700,000 distinct CDR3 sequences, around 42% being singletons. The sequencing input was peripheral blood or thyroid tissue (not recorded which). The receptors here all came from an adult woman with Graves' disease, either hyperthyroidism or ophthalmopathy (not recorded which).

This clonotype appeared many times. The chain links TRBV20-1 to TRBJ1-5, with D possibly matching TRBD1 (5 bases). The germline gives CDR1 DFQATT, CDR2 SNEGSKA (reference sequence). This CDR3 region has 16 residues. With 4 bases removed from V and 0 bases from J, the gap between germline ends came to 16 bases. The CDR3 bases are TGCAGTGCTACACCCAGACAGACTAATAGCAATCAGCCCCAGCATTTT. Translation: CSATPRQTNSNQPQHF.

In its sample, this clonotype was seen many times. This chain connects TRBV6-5 to TRBJ1-1; a weak D match, TRBD1 (5 bases). The CDR3 spans 12 residues. Deletions cut 11 bases from V and 2 bases from J, with 12 bases between. From germline, CDR1 is MNHEY and CDR2 SVGAGI. CDR3 loop: CAVQGLNTEAFF. The CDR3 nucleotides read TGTGCCGTCCAGGGACTAAACACTGAAGCTTTCTTT.

At least ten counts were recorded for this clonotype. The chain is built from TRBV7-2 and TRBJ1-6, with 8 bases identical to TRBD1. V was pared by 5 bases and J by 7 bases, with 7 bases of the junction left unmatched. The germline V gene encodes CDR1 SGHTA and CDR2 FQGNSA. This CDR3 region has 15 residues. CDR3 amino acids: CASSRWRTGNSPLHF. The CDR3 nucleotides read TGTGCCAGCAGCCGTTGGAGGACAGGGAATTCACCCCTCCACTTT.

The V and J genes are TRBV10-3 and TRBJ1-1; maybe TRBD1 (5 bases). The CDR3 runs 13 residues. Deletions cut 2 bases from V and 4 bases from J, with 8 bases between. Germline loops: CDR1 ENHRY, CDR2 SYGVKD. The CDR3 DNA reads TGTGCCATCAGTGAGGAGGGGATCACTGAAGCTTTCTTT. Translating gives CAISEEGITEAFF.

About this clonotype itself: Compared with germline, one end of the junction differs, possibly owing to a read error. The chain employs TRBV10-2 and TRBJ1-2; D gene unclear. CDR1 is WSHSY, CDR2 SAAADI, per germline. There are 13 residues in the CDR3. CDR3 sequence: CAISESEYDGYTF. DNA for the CDR3: TGCGCCATCAGTGAGTCGGAATATGATGGCTACACCTTC.

The rearrangement joins TRBV9 to TRBJ1-1; perhaps TRBD1 as D (5 bases). Trimming shortened V by 4 bases and J by 0 bases, and 13 bases separated the two germline ends. Germline loops: CDR1 SGDLS, CDR2 YYNGEE. The CDR3 runs 15 residues. The CDR3 reads CASSPAGHLNTEAFF. CDR3 in DNA: TGTGCCAGCAGCCCGGCGGGGCACCTGAACACTGAAGCTTTCTTT.

The V and J genes are TRBV11-2 and TRBJ2-1, with D maybe TRBD2 (5 bases). V was cut by 5 bases and J by 9 bases, with 20 bases left in between. Germline V CDR1 and CDR2: SGHAT, FQNNGV. CDR3 size: 15 residues. This CDR3 reads CASSQERVLAGEQFF. For the CDR3, the DNA is TGTGCCAGCAGCCAAGAACGAGTATTGGCGGGTGAGCAGTTCTTC.

The V call is TRBV7-2, the J call TRBJ2-1; 7 nucleotides match TRBD2. V lost 1 base to trimming and J lost 9 bases; unmatched junction nucleotides: 3. Germline V CDR1 and CDR2: SGHTA, FQGNSA. The CDR3 runs 13 residues. CDR3 nucleotide sequence: TGTGCCAGCAGCTTAGGGCGGGAGACTGAGCAGTTCTTC. It is translated as CASSLGRETEQFF.

The CDR3 nucleotides read TGTGCCATCAACACAGGGGGCACTGAAGCTTTCTTT. Amino acids: CAINTGGTEAFF. This chain connects TRBV10-3 to TRBJ1-1; 8 bases map to TRBD1. CDR1 and CDR2 from the germline V gene are ENHRY and SYGVKD. The CDR3 consists of 12 residues. J was trimmed by 4 bases and V by 7 bases; bases with no gene match: 2.

The chain uses TRBV2 and TRBJ2-4, with D perhaps TRBD1 or TRBD2 (7 bases each). CDR1 and CDR2 (germline): SNHLY, FYNNEI. The CDR3 length is 13 residues. Trimming removed 8 bases from V and 3 bases from J, with 11 bases in between. CDR3 region: CASGGDSKNIQYF. The CDR3, as DNA: TGTGCCAGCGGGGGGGACAGCAAAAACATTCAGTACTTC.

This clonotype was seen a handful of times. The V gene is TRBV15, the J gene TRBJ1-3, with 9 bases matching TRBD1. This CDR3 has 14 amino acids. Germline V gives CDR1 LNHNV, CDR2 YYDKDF (reference sequence). The junction had 2 bases not matched to a gene; V was cut back by 7 bases and J by 1 base. For the CDR3, the DNA is TGTGCCACCAAGACAGGGGGATCTGGAAACACCATATATTTT. Encoded protein: CATKTGGSGNTIYF.

This chain links TRBV25-1 with TRBJ1-2; 9 bases align to TRBD1. CDR3 length equals 14 residues. The V gene's germline CDR1 is MGHDK and CDR2 SYGVNS. V shed 4 bases and J 4 bases; nucleotides not matched to a gene: 4. DNA of the CDR3: TGTGCCAGCAGTGCACAGGGGGCAGGCTATGGCTACACCTTC. This codes for CASSAQGAGYGYTF.

This clonotype was picked up many times. V and J are TRBV9 and TRBJ2-6; D is undetermined. With 5 bases removed from V and 0 bases from J, the gap between germline ends came to 15 bases. CDR3 length: 17 residues. CDR1 and CDR2 from the germline V gene are SGDLS and YYNGEE. The chain's CDR3 is CASSAVIKSSGANVLTF. The DNA for the CDR3 is TGTGCCAGCAGTGCCGTAATTAAGAGCTCTGGGGCCAACGTCCTGACTTTC.

CDR3 DNA: TGTGCCAGCAGCAAGACAGGGATTTCCTCCGGGGCCAACGTCCTGACTTTC. This encodes CASSKTGISSGANVLTF. The chain carries TRBV7-8 and TRBJ2-6, with 7 positions matching TRBD1. This CDR3 is 17 amino acids long. CDR1 and CDR2 (germline): SGHVS, FQNEAQ. Losses at the gene ends were 5 bases for V and 4 bases for J; bases not matched to a gene: 11.

This clonotype was seen at least ten times. V usage is TRBV20-1 and J usage is TRBJ2-2; D is tentatively TRBD1 or TRBD2 (5 bases each). Trimming took 2 bases from V and 5 from J, leaving 24 bases between them. The CDR3 loop spans 18 amino acids. The germline gives CDR1 DFQATT, CDR2 SNEGSKA (reference sequence). CDR3 protein: CSARPPEGTPAGTGELFF. CDR3 in DNA: TGCAGTGCTAGACCTCCTGAGGGGACCCCGGCAGGGACCGGGGAGCTGTTTTTT.

The J gene is TRBJ2-1, the V gene TRBV5-1; D is undetermined. With 4 bases removed from V and 6 bases from J, the gap between germline ends came to 11 bases. This CDR3 has 13 amino acids. The germline gives CDR1 SGHRS, CDR2 YFSETQ. The CDR3 here is CASSRVDLNEQFF. CDR3 DNA sequence: TGCGCCAGCAGCAGAGTCGACCTCAATGAGCAGTTCTTC.

The chain carries TRBV7-9 and TRBJ2-6, with TRBD1 matching 8 bases. The CDR3 consists of 17 residues. V trimming: 6 bases; J trimming: 0 bases; junction bases outside the gene matches: 7. Germline V CDR1 and CDR2: SEHNR, FQNEAQ (reference sequence). In DNA, the CDR3 is TGTGCCAGCAGTCTCGGACAGGGCCACTCTGGGGCCAACGTCCTGACTTTC. Protein product: CASSLGQGHSGANVLTF.

There are many counts of this clonotype. The chain has TRBV5-1 and TRBJ2-7; possible D gene TRBD2, 7 bases. The CDR3 is 15 amino acids. CDR1 SGHRS and CDR2 YFSETQ come from the germline V gene. Trimming took 4 bases from V and 5 from J, leaving 19 bases between them. DNA for the CDR3: TGCGCCAGCAGCCCCCGTCCGGGGGGCTCTGACGAGCAGTACTTC. Residues: CASSPRPGGSDEQYF.

This chain connects TRBV4-1 to TRBJ2-7; TRBD1 matches 9 bases. V dropped 4 bases and J dropped 5; count of bases not matched to a gene: 9. From germline, CDR1 is MGHRA and CDR2 YSYEKL. CDR3 length: 15 residues. CDR3 amino acids: CASSPPGQGGHEQYF. The CDR3, as DNA: TGCGCCAGCAGCCCCCCGGGACAGGGTGGCCACGAGCAGTACTTC.

This clonotype was recorded at least ten times. The chain links TRBV7-9 to TRBJ1-6; D ambiguous. This CDR3 region has 15 residues. From germline, CDR1 is SEHNR and CDR2 FQNEAQ (reference sequence). V lost 1 base to trimming and J lost 4 bases, with 8 bases between them. In DNA, the CDR3 is TGTGCCAGCAGCTTAGATCAGGATTATAATTCACCCCTCCACTTT. Translated, it gives CASSLDQDYNSPLHF.

The V gene is TRBV29-1, the J gene TRBJ2-7; the match to TRBD2 covers 9 bases. This CDR3 has 15 amino acids. The germline gives CDR1 SQVTM, CDR2 ANQGSEA. DNA for the CDR3: TGCAGTGCTAGACAAAAGGGACTAGCCTACTACGAGCAGTACTTC. Translated: CSARQKGLAYYEQYF.

The sample holds many counts of this clonotype. The chain employs TRBV6-5 and TRBJ1-1; unclear D gene. This CDR3 has 15 residues. CDR1 is MNHEY and CDR2 is SVGAGI in the germline V gene. Trimming removed 8 bases from V and 0 bases from J, with 16 bases in between. CDR3 sequence (DNA): TGTGCCAGCCAACGTCAAGGGAGGTTGAACACTGAAGCTTTCTTT. Translated: CASQRQGRLNTEAFF.

The V gene is TRBV7-9, the J gene TRBJ2-6; no clear D gene. The CDR3 totals 14 residues. V lost 9 bases, J lost 0 bases, and 9 bases lay in between. In germline, CDR1 is SEHNR, CDR2 FQNEAQ (reference sequence). CDR3 protein: CASIKNSGANVLTF. The CDR3 bases are TGTGCCAGTATTAAAAACTCTGGGGCCAACGTCCTGACTTTC.